The clone carrying this TCR beta chain was detected a few times. Primers used in a second PCR of roughly 7 to 12 cycles were a sample-barcoded 5' primer and a J-beta primer mix. Each single sample gave us at least 2.5 million CDR3-containing paired-end reads. TCRdb ran MiXCR on the 5' RACE reads and lists one entry per CDR3 protein. The sample contains around 780,000 distinct CDR3 sequences, approximately 24% of which appear only once. This sample is drawn from a study of blood T cells in healthy people across ages. The sample also formed part of further work on T cells of mothers and their children. That source reports: Each 15 ul cDNA reaction used roughly 1.5 ug RNA; all RNA was used.

Source material: blood. The TCR comes from a boy aged 5 to 17 in good health.

The DNA of the CDR3 is TGCAGCGTAGCCATAGCATCGGGGCCAAATGAGCAGTTCTTC. This codes for CSVAIASGPNEQFF. The gene calls are TRBV29-1 and TRBJ2-1; D is perhaps TRBD1 or TRBD2 (5 bases each). The CDR3 loop spans 14 amino acids. Germline assignment: CDR1 SQVTM and CDR2 ANQGSEA. With 6 bases removed from V and 7 bases from J, the gap between germline ends came to 19 bases.